Listed below are T cell receptor beta chains from one sample, sequenced in a study of shared clonotypes between healthy human individuals. Sequencing used immunoSEQ multiplex PCR; TCRdb keeps in-frame clones, though not all of them. The sample includes 2 million to 2.5 million clones, around 95% of them seen just once. The specimen was naive CD4+ T cells sorted from blood. The receptors here all came from a man between 18 and 29 years old in good health. CDR3s include the opening cysteine and the closing phenylalanine or tryptophan.

V gene	J gene	CDR3 protein
TRBV5-1	TRBJ2-7	CASSFTGQGIYEQYF
TRBV27	TRBJ1-5	CASSRGTGLGNQPQHF
TRBV6-6	TRBJ1-1	CASRQQGRNTEAFF
TRBV6-1	TRBJ2-7	CASSEFRLPSYEQYF
TRBV5-1	TRBJ1-6	CASSLAGQGTSPLHF
TRBV5-6	TRBJ2-1	CASSSLAMGSYNEQFF
TRBV6-5	TRBJ1-5	CASSRQVSNQPQHF
TRBV4-1	NA	CASSQERQGSYEQYF
TRBV7-9	TRBJ2-1	CASSIMKGVSEQFF
TRBV5-1	TRBJ2-6	CASSLLASGANVLTF
TRBV15	TRBJ2-7	CATSRHSGQGGEQYF
TRBV18	TRBJ2-5	CASSPLTSLQETQYF
TRBV15	TRBJ1-3	CATSRSEPFNTIYF
TRBV7-9	TRBJ2-2	CASRRLSGRAGTGELFF
TRBV4-1	TRBJ1-5	CASSQDLWGSNPNQPQHF
TRBV6-5	TRBJ2-5	CASSFLDRSQETQYF
TRBV28	TRBJ2-5	CASSYSLSERGETQYF
TRBV11-2	TRBJ1-1	CASSANQDRVVGTEAFF
TRBV5-5	TRBJ2-2	CASSFGGSQIGELFF
TRBV25-1	TRBJ1-1	CASRPPPGGPYAEAFF
TRBV27	TRBJ2-5	CASSFRREETQYF
TRBV5-5	TRBJ2-7	CASSFGHASSYEQYF
TRBV7-2	TRBJ2-2	CASAGTSGRGAGELFF
TRBV11-1	TRBJ2-7	CASSRGGFSYEQYF
TRBV7-9	TRBJ2-5	CASSLLPGDETQYF
TRBV5-1	TRBJ2-6	CASKHPTGGAGANVLTF
TRBV7-6	TRBJ1-2	CASSLEGHGYTF
TRBV10-3	TRBJ2-7	CAISGTGPYEQYF
TRBV10-3	TRBJ1-1	CAISEAGGGVLNTEAFF
TRBV10-3	TRBJ1-3	CAISEVRDSGNTIYF
TRBV6-5	TRBJ1-2	CASRASTGRYGYTF
TRBV7-8	TRBJ1-4	CASSSQTGLNEKLFF
TRBV7-7	TRBJ1-4	CASSLGGQTGEKLFF
TRBV4-3	TRBJ1-1	CASSQIAEGWSEAFF
TRBV29-1	TRBJ1-4	CSVRTGGNEKLFF
TRBV5-1	TRBJ2-5	CASSLGGASGLETQYF
TRBV6-5	TRBJ1-2	CASSPTGYGYTF
TRBV6-6	TRBJ1-1	CASSRLRDTEAFF
TRBV4-1	TRBJ2-7	CASSQVGRDRRRREQYF
TRBV5-1	TRBJ1-4	CASSRDRVDEKLFF
TRBV2	TRBJ1-3	CASSLSHGAGNTIYF
TRBV7-7	TRBJ2-5	CASSPRLAGGETQYF
TRBV5-6	TRBJ2-7	CASSLGRSSYEQYF